Listed here are 25 T cell receptor beta chains from one sample, sequenced in a study of blood T cell repertoires in COVID-19. Repertoires were generated with immunoSEQ multiplex PCR, while TCRdb's copy carries only in-frame clones and drops some. Here the sample spans about 9,200 clones, 86% being singletons. Input material: peripheral blood. The receptors come from a man aged 60 to 75 with acute or convalescent COVID-19.

The chain recombines TRBV7-2 with TRBJ1-6; D may be TRBD1 (5 bases). Germline-derived CDR1 and CDR2 are SGHTA and FQGNSA. The CDR3 contains 15 residues. Trimming took off 2 bases at V and 7 bases at J, with 12 bases between the two ends. The CDR3 bases are TGTGCCAGCAGCTTAACGGCAGGGAGGAATTCACCCCTCCACTTT. Translating gives CASSLTAGRNSPLHF.

The CDR3 nucleotides are TGTGCCAGCAGGACTAGCGGCCTAGGCACAGATACGCAGTATTTT. This encodes CASRTSGLGTDTQYF. The chain combines TRBV27 with TRBJ2-3; TRBD2 matches at 9 bases. The V gene end was trimmed by 6 bases and the J gene end by 1 base; junction bases not matched to a gene: 5. Germline CDR1 is MNHEY and CDR2 is SMNVEV (reference sequence). This CDR3 is built from 15 residues.

The chain combines TRBV18 with TRBJ1-2; 9 bases are a match to TRBD1. This CDR3 spans 17 amino acids. V was clipped by 0 bases and J by 4 bases; unmatched bases: 9. Germline V gene data show CDR1 as KGHSH and CDR2 as LQKENI. DNA of the CDR3: TGTGCCAGCTCACCACCGAACACAGGGGGCGCTGGCTATGGCTACACCTTC. Amino acid sequence: CASSPPNTGGAGYGYTF.

The rearrangement joins TRBV19 to TRBJ1-2, with a weak D call TRBD1 (6 bases). V was pared by 6 bases and J by 5 bases, with 16 bases between. Per the germline V gene, CDR1 is LNHDA and CDR2 is SQIVND (reference sequence). The CDR3 has 14 residues. The CDR3 reads CASRPTGKPYGYTF. The CDR3 DNA sequence: TGTGCCAGTAGACCAACAGGGAAACCATATGGCTACACCTTC.

J is TRBJ1-4 and V is TRBV7-2; 7 bases agree with TRBD1. Per the germline V gene, CDR1 is SGHTA and CDR2 is FQGNSA. V lost 0 bases and J lost 7; bases outside the gene matches: 11. The CDR3 extends over 17 amino acids. CDR3 nucleotides: TGTGCCAGCAGCTTAGCGTGGACTGGGACAGTTGGTGAAAAACTGTTTTTT. Residues: CASSLAWTGTVGEKLFF.

This clone was observed a single time. The chain's CDR3 is CASSGQSGKPQHF. CDR3 nucleotides: TGTGCCAGCAGTGGGCAGTCCGGTAAGCCCCAGCATTTT. This rearrangement joins TRBV12-3 or TRBV12-4 to TRBJ1-5; no definite D call. There are 13 residues in the CDR3. With 5 bases removed from V and 8 bases from J, the gap between germline ends came to 13 bases.

The chain combines TRBV5-6 with TRBJ2-2, with TRBD1 as a possible D gene (7 bases). There are 16 residues in the CDR3. Germline loops: CDR1 SGHDT, CDR2 YYEEEE. V was cut by 3 bases and J by 4 bases, with 16 bases left in between. CDR3 DNA: TGTGCCAGCAGCTGGAGGGGGCAAGGGGTCACCGGGGAGCTGTTTTTT. Amino acid sequence: CASSWRGQGVTGELFF.

The V and J genes are TRBV3-1 (or the pseudogene TRBV3-2) and TRBJ1-1, with 7 positions matching TRBD1. The V gene's germline CDR1 is LGHDT and CDR2 YNNKEL (reference sequence). This CDR3 contains 16 residues. The V gene end was trimmed by 5 bases and the J gene end by 2 bases; junction bases not matched to a gene: 11. The CDR3 region is CASSKPPRQGNTEAFF. The CDR3 DNA sequence: TGTGCCAGCAGCAAGCCTCCTAGACAGGGTAACACTGAAGCTTTCTTT.

The chain couples TRBV28 to TRBJ1-3, with D possibly matching TRBD1 (6 bases). Per germline, CDR1 MDHEN and CDR2 SYDVKM. The ends were cut back, 3 bases at V and 4 bases at J, with 10 bases in the middle. CDR3 length equals 14 residues. This CDR3 is CASSFRGAGNTIYF. CDR3 nucleotide sequence: TGTGCCAGCAGTTTCCGGGGGGCCGGAAACACCATATATTTT.

The chain uses TRBV7-2 and TRBJ2-5; possible D gene TRBD1, 6 bases. V gave up 4 bases and J gave up 7 bases, with 19 bases separating them. Germline assignment: CDR1 SGHTA and CDR2 FQGNSA. The CDR3 extends over 15 amino acids. The CDR3 region is CASSYGLLQGWTQYF. DNA of the CDR3: TGTGCCAGCAGCTATGGACTTTTACAGGGATGGACCCAGTACTTC.

This chain joins TRBV4-2 and TRBJ2-2; D may be TRBD2 (5 bases). CDR3 length: 14 amino acids. The V end was cut by 4 bases, the J end by 5 bases, with 11 bases between. Germline V gene sequence: CDR1 LGHNA, CDR2 YNFKEQ. The CDR3 DNA is TGTGCCAGCAGCCCTCAGGAGGCGACCGGGGAGCTGTTTTTT. The encoded protein is CASSPQEATGELFF.

This chain connects TRBV2 to TRBJ1-4; tentative D call: TRBD1 (5 bases). The CDR3 has 14 amino acids. Germline CDR1 is SNHLY and CDR2 is FYNNEI. The V gene lost 6 bases and the J gene lost 7 bases, with 15 bases spanning the gap. The CDR3 region is CASREQEEGEKLFF. The CDR3 DNA reads as TGTGCCAGCAGGGAACAGGAAGAAGGTGAAAAACTGTTTTTT.

V usage is TRBV5-8 and J usage is TRBJ1-2; 7 bases line up with TRBD1. The CDR3 length is 14 residues. The germline gives CDR1 SGHTS, CDR2 YDEGEE. J lost 8 bases, V lost 0 bases, and 7 bases had no gene match. DNA for the CDR3: TGTGCCAGCAGCTTGGAAGAGGGGGCTTGGGGCTACACCTTC. Translating it yields CASSLEEGAWGYTF.

The chain uses TRBV10-2 and TRBJ2-1, with 12 bases lining up with TRBD2. V lost 8 bases to trimming and J lost 7 bases; unmatched junction nucleotides: 6. The CDR3 extends over 14 amino acids. Germline V gene lookup returns CDR1 WSHSY and CDR2 SAAADI. CDR3 in amino acids: CASGASGGANEQFF. The CDR3 DNA is TGCGCCAGCGGGGCTAGCGGGGGGGCGAATGAGCAGTTCTTC.

The chain has TRBV6-2 or TRBV6-3 and TRBJ1-3; 8 bases map to TRBD1. CDR1 is MNHEY, CDR2 SVGEGT, per germline. The CDR3 is made up of 16 amino acids. The V and J ends lost 6 bases and 3 bases, in that order; junction bases with no gene match: 10. In nucleotides, the CDR3 is TGTGCCAGCAGCAAGGACAGGGTGGTTTTTGGAAACACCATATATTTT. Its translation: CASSKDRVVFGNTIYF.

The chain recombines TRBV28 with TRBJ1-4, with D possibly being TRBD1 (6 bases). Germline assignment: CDR1 MDHEN and CDR2 SYDVKM. The CDR3 is made up of 15 amino acids. Trimming removed 2 bases at V and 8 bases at J, with 15 bases between. CDR3 bases: TGTGCCAGCAGTTTAACCGGGACAAAAAGAGAAAAACTGTTTTTT. Amino acids: CASSLTGTKREKLFF.

The genes are TRBV18 and TRBJ1-3, with D tentatively TRBD1 (6 bases). The CDR3 loop spans 16 amino acids. Trimming removed 2 bases at V and 0 bases at J, with 11 bases between. In germline, CDR1 is KGHSH, CDR2 LQKENI. For the CDR3, the DNA is TGTGCCAGCTCACCAACAGGGTTCCCCTCTGGAAACACCATATATTTT. This sequence encodes CASSPTGFPSGNTIYF.

V and J are TRBV18 and TRBJ1-1; 7 bases fit TRBD1. CDR3 length: 13 residues. The germline CDR1 and CDR2 sequences are KGHSH and LQKENI. Germline trimming cut 6 bases from V and 6 bases from J; bases unmatched to any gene: 7. Written as DNA, the CDR3 is TGTGCCAGCTCCCACGACAGGGCCCCTGAAGCTTTCTTT. Its translation: CASSHDRAPEAFF.

V usage is TRBV27 and J usage is TRBJ2-3, with 7 nucleotides matching TRBD1. The CDR3 is 13 residues long. Germline V gene data show CDR1 as MNHEY and CDR2 as SMNVEV (reference sequence). V shed 2 bases, J shed 4 bases, and the junction held 0 bases outside the gene matches. CDR3 nucleotides: TGTGCCAGCAGTTTAACAGGGGCAGATACGCAGTATTTT. Its translation is CASSLTGADTQYF.

The chain has TRBV5-4 and TRBJ2-6, with 8 bases matching TRBD1. V was clipped by 4 bases and J by 2 bases; unmatched bases: 8. The CDR3 covers 17 residues. The germline gives CDR1 SGHNT, CDR2 YYREEE (reference sequence). DNA of the CDR3: TGTGCCAGCAGCCGGACAGGGAGGAAGACTGGGGCCAACGTCCTGACTTTC. Residues: CASSRTGRKTGANVLTF.

The chain couples TRBV5-5 to TRBJ2-1; TRBD1 matches at 11 bases. The CDR3 covers 15 residues. Germline assignment: CDR1 SGHKS and CDR2 YYEKEE (reference sequence). The trim removed 1 base at V and 5 bases at J, leaving 2 bases unmatched. Here the CDR3 reads CASSLRTGGNNEQFF. CDR3 nucleotides: TGTGCCAGCAGCTTGAGGACAGGGGGCAACAATGAGCAGTTCTTC.

This rearrangement joins TRBV14 to TRBJ1-5; the D gene is possibly TRBD1 (6 bases). With 4 bases removed from V and 2 bases from J, the gap between germline ends came to 15 bases. This CDR3 comprises 16 residues. Per germline, CDR1 SGHDN and CDR2 FVKESK. Here the CDR3 reads CASSLGQPFGNQPQHF. CDR3 DNA: TGTGCCAGCAGCCTCGGACAGCCGTTTGGCAATCAGCCCCAGCATTTT.

The chain is built from TRBV5-5 and TRBJ1-2; D is ambiguous. V gave up 4 bases and J gave up 8 bases, with 12 bases separating them. Germline CDR1 reads SGHKS; CDR2 reads YYEKEE (reference sequence). CDR3 length: 12 amino acids. The CDR3 loop is CASSPLSGGYTF. CDR3 nucleotides: TGTGCCAGCAGCCCTCTATCCGGGGGCTACACCTTC. The variable domain in full, with the rest retrieved from reference TRBV5-5 and TRBJ1-2, is DAGVTQSPTHLIKTRGQQVTLRCSPISGHKSVSWYQQVLGQGPQFIFQYYEKEERGRGNFPDRFSARQFPNYSSELNVNALLLGDSALYLCASSPLSGGYTFGSGTRLTVV.

The chain employs TRBV6-2 or TRBV6-3 and TRBJ2-5; D perhaps matches TRBD2 (6 bases). Germline CDR1 reads MNHEY; CDR2 reads SVGEGT. There are 15 residues in the CDR3. V lost 2 bases, J lost 0 bases, and 10 bases lay in between. CDR3 region: CASSYAGSYQETQYF. CDR3 DNA: TGTGCCAGCAGTTACGCGGGGTCTTACCAAGAGACCCAGTACTTC.

This rearrangement joins TRBV5-1 to TRBJ1-5; maybe TRBD1 (6 bases). Germline CDR1 and CDR2: SGHRS and YFSETQ. This CDR3 is built from 14 residues. The V gene lost 0 bases and the J gene lost 7 bases, with 11 bases spanning the gap. The CDR3 region has the DNA TGCGCCAGCAGCTTGGCCCAGGGGCGCCAGCCCCAGCATTTT. Translating it yields CASSLAQGRQPQHF.